This T cell receptor (beta chain) emerged from a study of shared clonotypes between healthy human individuals. Clones were sequenced by immunoSEQ multiplex PCR, and TCRdb holds only the in-frame ones, with some missing. This sample yields about 690,000 clones, of which around 91% are seen a single time; about 33% belongs to the top ten. Study observations and caveats: A small donor pool kept down the genetic and exposure-history diversity that was represented.

CDR1 LNHNV and CDR2 YYDKDF come from the germline V gene (reference sequence). This CDR3 contains 16 residues. Unmatched junction bases numbered 10, after V lost 3 bases and J lost 5 bases. The sample holds one count of this clone. The antigen remains undetermined. The V call is TRBV15, the J call TRBJ2-1; 7 bases line up with TRBD2. The sequenced material came from memory CD8+ T cells from PBMCs. Subset of the sample: CD45RO+ cells pooled with CCR7-negative TemRA cells. The origin of this receptor is a man aged 18-30 years in good health. Some clones in this sample may be carry-over from other donors' samples. The CDR3 nucleotides read TGTGCCACCAGCAGCCCCGGTGGACTAGGACACAATGAGCAGTTCTTC. This sequence encodes CATSSPGGLGHNEQFF.